This TCR beta chain was retrieved from a study of beta chain features in type 1 diabetes. Isolated RNA was reverse transcribed in full, so expressed TCRB transcripts were sequenced. The repertoire was sequenced with immunoSEQ multiplex PCR; TCRdb's copy has only in-frame clones and lacks some. The sample includes under 950,000 clones, 17% of them seen just once. The germline CDR1 and CDR2 sequences are SGHDN and FVKESK. CDR3 length: 12 residues. The germline V and J ends were trimmed by 4 bases and 6 bases, with 6 bases remaining between them. This clone occurred a few times. Input material: naive CD4+ T cells from blood. This clonotype originated in a woman younger than 30 in good health. The chain is built from TRBV14 and TRBJ2-2; no clear D. The CDR3 nucleotides read TGTGCCAGCAGCCCCCAACCCGGGGAGCTGTTTTTT. Translated: CASSPQPGELFF.